This T cell receptor (beta chain) came from a study of blood T cell repertoires in COVID-19 (TCRdb year 2020). Study-level background: Collaborator samples came from the United States, Italy and Spain and covered acute and convalescent phases of COVID-19. The prospective study material was composed of cDNA or gDNA derived from T cells, B-cell-depleted T cells, or PBMCs. Subjects who had been exposed to COVID-19, were actively infected with it, or had recovered from it provided the deeply sampled blood TCRbeta repertoires that made up the dataset. A freely available public database, intended as a resource for researchers studying the immune response to SARS-CoV-2, is where the repertoires were released. Samples were obtained from the ongoing ImmuneRACE study (first 160 participants) and from 1,254 subjects provided by 6 global collaborators. Sample metadata almost always included a de-identified subject ID, COVID-19 status, age in years and sex. Where HLA class I and class II types were available, the types were taken from metadata supplied by the sample provider, not from assay-based typing.

This clone came up once. The clone's antigen remains unknown. Base qualities are not at hand, and no much larger clone is one base apart. The immunoSEQ Assay, a bias-controlled multiplex PCR, was used to amplify TCRbeta CDR3 regions from genomic DNA. Processing in the source paper ran as follows. The number of nucleated cells in each sample was estimated by amplification of reference gene primers within the assay. To quantify the absolute abundance of each unique TCRbeta CDR3 rearrangement, sequence reads were collapsed and filtered. Productive Simpson clonality was computed per sample as the square root of Simpson's diversity index over productive rearrangements. The immuneACCESS repertoire file appears here via TCRdb, limited to in-frame rearrangements. These files lack a portion of the clones; in checked studies, under half of the deficit traces to unresolved V genes, and the cause of the others is not known. V and J calls and clone size are as listed in that table; D and trimming were resolved from the DNA. Counted in this sample were approximately 110,000 clones; roughly 80% of them appeared once. The ten most abundant clones make up around 1.5% of the sample.

Results and caveats for the whole study, not just this receptor: How much clinical and demographic metadata was included differed by source and by participant, and the metadata was provided uncurated.

Per the germline V gene, ENHRY is the CDR1 and SYGVKD is the CDR2. A distance of 6 bases separates the germline ends of V and J, which lose 3 bases and 0 bases respectively. The CDR3 runs 14 amino acids, cysteine and phenylalanine included. The only DNA kept is the CDR3, 42 bases in frame from the first base. Each collaborating institution followed its own protocols to collect whole blood in K2EDTA tubes. Collaborator samples were shipped for TCRbeta analysis as frozen whole blood, isolated PBMCs, or DNA extracted from either sample type. The material sequenced was peripheral blood. The TCR was taken from a man aged 45-60 years with acute or convalescent COVID-19. Recombination linked TRBV10-3 to TRBJ1-5; the D gene cannot be named for sure. The sequence in DNA is TGTGCCATCAGTGACACAAATAGCAATCAGCCCCAGCATTTT. This is translated as CAISDTNSNQPQHF.